These T cell receptor beta chains were read from a single sample in a study of T cells expressing NK-cell markers. TCRdb re-called the 5' RACE reads and gives one entry per CDR3 protein, without DNA. Its table records 300,000 to 500,000 distinct CDR3 sequences. Sequences were obtained from blood T cells: a sorted CD56 or NKG2C T cell subset, CD4+ or CD8+ T cells, or bulk PBMC T cells (not recorded which). These receptors came from a woman in her fifties or sixties in good health. The CDR3 runs from the conserved cysteine through the conserved F or W. Each record gives: J gene, V gene, CDR3 protein.

J: TRBJ1-5; V: TRBV5-6; CDR3: CASSLALTGGLQPQHF
J: TRBJ2-1; V: TRBV28; CDR3: CASSPKGGLVGSSYNEQFF
J: TRBJ2-1; V: TRBV15; CDR3: CATSRDEVGEQFF
J: TRBJ2-3; V: TRBV4-1; CDR3: CASSQQKGPRASTDTQYF
J: TRBJ2-3; V: TRBV6-1; CDR3: CASSETVGGDTQYF
J: TRBJ2-5; V: TRBV15; CDR3: CATSTRTGFETQYF
J: TRBJ2-7; V: TRBV12-3/TRBV12-4; CDR3: CASRQGGEQYF
J: TRBJ2-1; V: TRBV19; CDR3: CASSIVGNEQFF
J: TRBJ2-1; V: TRBV27; CDR3: CASSFIAGPYNEQFF
J: TRBJ1-2; V: TRBV10-3; CDR3: CAISESPGEYGYTF
J: TRBJ2-1; V: TRBV20-1; CDR3: CSARGEDGSSYNEQFF
J: TRBJ2-5; V: TRBV12-3/TRBV12-4; CDR3: CASRQAGPGETQYF
J: TRBJ2-1; V: TRBV6-5; CDR3: CASSSPGRGEQFF
J: TRBJ2-7; V: TRBV20-1; CDR3: CSASQTMSGRALSYEQYF
J: TRBJ2-7; V: TRBV15; CDR3: CATRDGREAREQYF
J: TRBJ2-3; V: TRBV5-5; CDR3: CASSLVTGSSRADTQYF
J: TRBJ1-3; V: TRBV12-3/TRBV12-4; CDR3: CASSLVPGGGNTIYF
J: TRBJ1-1; V: TRBV12-3/TRBV12-4; CDR3: CASNGNPRNTEAFF
J: TRBJ2-1; V: TRBV24-1; CDR3: CATRSTRDRDEFF
J: TRBJ1-1; V: TRBV12-3/TRBV12-4; CDR3: CASSPGGEAFF
J: TRBJ2-3; V: TRBV5-1; CDR3: CASSLVDSQADTQYF
J: TRBJ2-3; V: TRBV5-1; CDR3: CASSLEVVDTQYF
J: TRBJ2-5; V: TRBV6-5; CDR3: CASRSGRARETQYF
J: TRBJ2-1; V: TRBV19; CDR3: CASSIDVRESQTYYNEQFF
J: TRBJ2-2; V: TRBV30; CDR3: CACIAGGIVAGELFF